The 19 T cell receptor beta chains reported below all come from one sample, sequenced in a study of blood T cell repertoires in COVID-19. The assay was immunoSEQ multiplex PCR, and TCRdb's table has in-frame clones only and misses some. This table has 150,000 to 200,000 clones, 82% appearing once. Sequenced input: peripheral blood. These receptors originate from a woman aged 80 or older with active or convalescent COVID-19.

The genes are TRBV10-3 and TRBJ1-2, with 7 bases aligning to TRBD1. CDR1 is ENHRY and CDR2 is SYGVKD in the germline V gene. V lost 0 bases, J lost 1 base, and 5 bases stayed unmatched. The CDR3 extends over 16 amino acids. CDR3 nucleotide sequence: TGTGCCATCAGTGAGTCCCCAGGGGGGATTAACTATGGCTACACCTTC. Encoded protein: CAISESPGGINYGYTF.

J is TRBJ2-1 and V is TRBV19; D remains unclear. The CDR3 runs to 13 residues. V shed 4 bases and J shed 6 bases, with 10 bases lying between them. The germline CDR1 and CDR2 sequences are LNHDA and SQIVND (reference sequence). CDR3: CASSSAASNEQFF. The CDR3 bases are TGTGCCAGTAGTAGCGCGGCAAGCAATGAGCAGTTCTTC.

This chain connects TRBV5-1 to TRBJ1-4; D is unclear. V gave up 4 bases and J gave up 7 bases, with 14 bases separating them. The CDR3 has 14 residues. Germline V gene lookup returns CDR1 SGHRS and CDR2 YFSETQ. The CDR3 protein is CASSAGNPLEKLFF. The DNA for the CDR3 is TGCGCCAGCAGCGCCGGTAATCCCCTTGAAAAACTGTTTTTT.

This clone has only one observation. The genes are TRBV19 and TRBJ1-2; TRBD1 aligns across 7 bases. The ends lost 6 bases at V and 0 bases at J; junction bases unmatched: 7. The germline gives CDR1 LNHDA, CDR2 SQIVND (reference sequence). CDR3 size: 15 residues. The CDR3 sequence: CASSRGTDTNYGYTF. The DNA of the CDR3 is TGTGCCAGTAGCCGCGGGACAGATACTAACTATGGCTACACCTTC.

This clone was picked up a small number of times. The chain recombines TRBV7-2 with TRBJ1-3, with 7 bases matching TRBD1. The CDR3 extends over 17 amino acids. V trimming: 3 bases; J trimming: 0 bases; junction bases outside the gene matches: 8. CDR1 and CDR2 from the germline V gene are SGHTA and FQGNSA. The CDR3 DNA follows: TGTGCCAGCAGCTTCCAAGCCGGGACAGACTCTGGAAACACCATATATTTT. As protein: CASSFQAGTDSGNTIYF.

This chain uses TRBV7-3 with TRBJ2-7; TRBD1 agrees at 8 bases. J gave up 2 bases and V 3 bases, and 6 bases lay outside the gene matches. The germline CDR1 and CDR2 sequences are SGHTA and FQGTGA. The length of the CDR3 is 15 residues. CDR3 protein: CASSLGTGLTYEQYF. In DNA form, the CDR3 reads TGTGCCAGCAGCTTGGGGACAGGCCTTACCTACGAGCAGTACTTC. The variable domain in full, completed from reference TRBV7-3 and TRBJ2-7, reads GAGVSQTPSNKVTEKGKYVELRCDPISGHTALYWYRQSLGQGPEFLIYFQGTGAADDSGLPNDRFFAVRPEGSVSTLKIQRTERGDSAVYLCASSLGTGLTYEQYFGPGTRLTVT.

This chain joins TRBV5-1 and TRBJ1-1; D is unresolved. V shed 0 bases and J shed 1 base, with 7 bases lying between them. The CDR3 spans 14 residues. The germline V gene has CDR1 SGHRS and CDR2 YFSETQ. CDR3 sequence (DNA): TGCGCCAGCAGCTTGGAACAGACGAACACTGAAGCTTTCTTT. Its translation: CASSLEQTNTEAFF.

A single count supports this clone. A read error likely explains this, since a far larger clone differs by one base. J is TRBJ2-1 and V is TRBV6-5; D possibly corresponds to TRBD1 (6 bases). Germline V CDR1 and CDR2: MNHEY, SVGAGI. Trimming removed 4 bases at V and 3 bases at J, with 7 bases between. This CDR3 has 13 residues. In nucleotides, the CDR3 is TGTGCCAGCAGTTTGGACAGCTACAATGAGCAGTTCTTC. Translated, it gives CASSLDSYNEQFF.

The chain is built from TRBV19 and TRBJ1-4, with 8 bases fitting TRBD1. CDR1 LNHDA and CDR2 SQIVND come from the germline V gene (reference sequence). This CDR3 is 15 amino acids long. The junction had 6 bases not matched to a gene; V was cut back by 6 bases and J by 3 bases. The CDR3 loop reads CASSGDRGPNEKLFF. The CDR3 bases are TGTGCCAGTAGCGGCGACAGGGGTCCTAATGAAAAACTGTTTTTT.

The chain is built from TRBV4-1 and TRBJ1-4, with 9 bases lining up with TRBD1. Germline CDR1 MGHRA, CDR2 YSYEKL. The CDR3 loop spans 16 amino acids. The junction had 3 bases not matched to a gene; V was cut back by 0 bases and J by 4 bases. The CDR3 reads CASSQESDRGNEKLFF. Here the CDR3 DNA reads TGCGCCAGCAGCCAAGAATCGGACAGGGGTAATGAAAAACTGTTTTTT.

This clone was seen only a few times. The rearrangement joins TRBV15 to TRBJ1-2, with 10 bases lining up with TRBD1. Germline loops: CDR1 LNHNV, CDR2 YYDKDF (reference sequence). The CDR3 consists of 14 residues. J gave up 4 bases and V 5 bases, and 4 bases lay outside the gene matches. CDR3 sequence: CATSPRTGGYGYTF. In nucleotides, the CDR3 is TGTGCCACCAGCCCCAGGACAGGGGGCTATGGCTACACCTTC.

This rearrangement joins TRBV5-1 to TRBJ1-4; TRBD1 agrees at 10 bases. V lost 2 bases, J lost 10 bases, and 11 bases stayed unmatched. The CDR3 sequence is 16 residues long. From germline, CDR1 is SGHRS and CDR2 YFSETQ. CDR3 protein: CASSLMGRDRGGKLFF. The CDR3 coding sequence is TGCGCCAGCAGCTTAATGGGCCGGGACAGGGGCGGAAAACTGTTTTTT.

The V call is TRBV5-1, the J call TRBJ2-7; tentatively, D is TRBD2 (6 bases). CDR1 is SGHRS and CDR2 is YFSETQ in the germline V gene. The CDR3 consists of 16 residues. Between the trimmed V and J ends, which lost 4 bases and 5 bases, there was a span of 22 bases. CDR3 coding DNA: TGCGCCAGCAGCACGGGGGTCTTTTTTAGAATCGACGAGCAGTACTTC. Translated, it gives CASSTGVFFRIDEQYF.

The rearrangement links TRBV6-6 to TRBJ2-5; 8 nucleotides align to TRBD1. The CDR3 runs to 15 residues. Germline V lookup: CDR1 MNHNY, CDR2 SVGAGI (reference sequence). V shed 4 bases, J shed 3 bases, and the junction held 7 bases outside the gene matches. The CDR3 region has the DNA TGTGCCAGCAGTTCAGGACAGGGCTTTGAAGAGACCCAGTACTTC. It specifies CASSSGQGFEETQYF.

This clone has just one count. The rearrangement links TRBV19 to TRBJ2-7; TRBD1 is a possible D gene (6 bases). The germline V and J ends were trimmed by 6 bases and 4 bases, with 19 bases remaining between them. CDR3 length: 15 residues. The germline V gene has CDR1 LNHDA and CDR2 SQIVND (reference sequence). The CDR3 is CASSHRQARRYEQYF. The CDR3 nucleotides are TGTGCCAGTAGCCACAGACAGGCCCGACGATACGAGCAGTACTTC. The full variable domain, its missing parts supplied by reference TRBV19 and TRBJ2-7, is DGGITQSPKYLFRKEGQNVTLSCEQNLNHDAMYWYRQDPGQGLRLIYYSQIVNDFQKGDIAEGYSVSREKKESFPLTVTSAQKNPTAFYLCASSHRQARRYEQYFGPGTRLTVT.

This chain links TRBV4-1 with TRBJ1-1; 7 nucleotides align to TRBD1. V lost 2 bases and J lost 4; bases outside the gene matches: 7. The V gene's germline CDR1 is MGHRA and CDR2 YSYEKL. The CDR3 contains 15 residues. The DNA of the CDR3 is TGCGCCAGCAGCCAACCTGACAGGGTGGGCACTGAAGCTTTCTTT. Translated, it gives CASSQPDRVGTEAFF.

This clone was recorded a few times. The genes are TRBV4-1 and TRBJ1-2; 9 bases agree with TRBD1. Germline assignment: CDR1 MGHRA and CDR2 YSYEKL. This CDR3 contains 14 residues. V lost 5 bases and J lost 4; bases outside the gene matches: 5. DNA of the CDR3: TGCGCCAGCAGCGAGGACAGGGGCCGCTATGGCTACACCTTC. Translating gives CASSEDRGRYGYTF.

This chain connects TRBV7-8 to TRBJ1-3; D gene unclear. This CDR3 is built from 17 residues. The V and J ends lost 2 bases and 0 bases respectively, with 14 bases between them. Germline CDR1 is SGHVS and CDR2 is FQNEAQ. CDR3 in DNA: TGTGCCAGCAGCTTAAACGCTTTGGCCTTCTCTGGAAACACCATATATTTT. Amino acids: CASSLNALAFSGNTIYF.

The V gene is TRBV6-5, the J gene TRBJ1-1; D unresolved. With 2 bases removed from V and 4 bases from J, the gap between germline ends came to 14 bases. Germline V lookup: CDR1 MNHEY, CDR2 SVGAGI. CDR3 size: 15 residues. CDR3 in DNA: TGTGCCAGCAGTTACCCGACCGGGATGGGCACTGAAGCTTTCTTT. Translating it yields CASSYPTGMGTEAFF.